The rows below give T cell receptor beta chains drawn from one sample of a study of regulatory T cells in long-lasting Graves disease. TCRdb ran MiXCR on the multiplex PCR reads and lists one entry per CDR3 protein. The top ten clones hold approximately 27% of a sample with approximately 400,000 distinct CDR3 sequences, around 23% of them seen once. Sequencing was performed on peripheral blood mononuclear cells (PBMCs), taken when the disease was refractory, from a patient treated with antithyroid drugs. Source of these receptors: a woman aged 40 to 50 with Graves disease. Each CDR3 is given with its conserved first and last residue. Each record gives: J gene, V gene, CDR3 protein.

j_call: TRBJ2-2; v_call: TRBV27; cdr3_aa: CASSFILGIPSSGELFF
j_call: TRBJ2-5; v_call: TRBV5-1; cdr3_aa: CASSFRQGETQYF
j_call: TRBJ2-2; v_call: TRBV12-3/TRBV12-4; cdr3_aa: CASSTGTSGRRGELFF
j_call: TRBJ2-3; v_call: TRBV20-1; cdr3_aa: CSANYRDRVVDTQYF
j_call: TRBJ2-2; v_call: TRBV6-1; cdr3_aa: CASRSLYCGRANTGELFF
j_call: TRBJ2-2; v_call: TRBV6-5; cdr3_aa: CASSYMGRETGELFF
j_call: TRBJ2-5; v_call: TRBV19; cdr3_aa: CASSPWSPGSGRSQETQYF
j_call: TRBJ1-5; v_call: TRBV7-3; cdr3_aa: CASSLRQGAFSNQPQHF
j_call: TRBJ2-4; v_call: TRBV5-1; cdr3_aa: CASRRGGSNAKNIQYF
j_call: TRBJ2-7; v_call: TRBV7-9; cdr3_aa: CASSFMNGEQYF
j_call: TRBJ2-7; v_call: TRBV25-1; cdr3_aa: CASSEGGGLLMEQYF
j_call: TRBJ1-1; v_call: TRBV6-1; cdr3_aa: CASSDPPGERNTEAFF
j_call: TRBJ1-3; v_call: TRBV7-9; cdr3_aa: CASSARRAGNTIYF
j_call: TRBJ2-7; v_call: TRBV5-5; cdr3_aa: CASSLAVRWVSSGQTGHEQYF
j_call: TRBJ1-5; v_call: TRBV2; cdr3_aa: CASTRMGYNNQPQHF
j_call: TRBJ2-1; v_call: TRBV20-1; cdr3_aa: CSPWRPGLAGTKNEQFF
j_call: TRBJ1-1; v_call: TRBV28; cdr3_aa: CASPKTGGMNTEAFF
j_call: TRBJ1-1; v_call: TRBV3-1; cdr3_aa: CASSPGEGRWTEAFF
j_call: TRBJ2-6; v_call: TRBV2; cdr3_aa: CASSVRGPGANVLTF
j_call: TRBJ2-4; v_call: TRBV5-1; cdr3_aa: CASSSYREAAKNIQYF
j_call: TRBJ2-7; v_call: TRBV12-3/TRBV12-4; cdr3_aa: CASSWAGTGGEYEQYF
j_call: TRBJ2-7; v_call: TRBV18; cdr3_aa: CASSRGTETYEQYF
j_call: TRBJ1-2; v_call: TRBV20-1; cdr3_aa: CSAAPRDGYTF
j_call: TRBJ1-1; v_call: TRBV11-2; cdr3_aa: CASSLGRSRGRKVGTEAFF
j_call: TRBJ1-4; v_call: TRBV28; cdr3_aa: CASSVLTGTEKLFF
j_call: TRBJ1-2; v_call: TRBV28; cdr3_aa: CASSVNADRPGGYTF
j_call: TRBJ2-1; v_call: TRBV7-9; cdr3_aa: CASSPGLFDEQFF
j_call: TRBJ2-5; v_call: TRBV5-1; cdr3_aa: CASSLAYQETQYF
j_call: TRBJ2-1; v_call: TRBV7-9; cdr3_aa: CASSLAGGPFQNEQFF
j_call: TRBJ2-2; v_call: TRBV5-1; cdr3_aa: CASSAGLADTGELFF
j_call: TRBJ2-7; v_call: TRBV5-1; cdr3_aa: CASSTGQGLPYEQYF